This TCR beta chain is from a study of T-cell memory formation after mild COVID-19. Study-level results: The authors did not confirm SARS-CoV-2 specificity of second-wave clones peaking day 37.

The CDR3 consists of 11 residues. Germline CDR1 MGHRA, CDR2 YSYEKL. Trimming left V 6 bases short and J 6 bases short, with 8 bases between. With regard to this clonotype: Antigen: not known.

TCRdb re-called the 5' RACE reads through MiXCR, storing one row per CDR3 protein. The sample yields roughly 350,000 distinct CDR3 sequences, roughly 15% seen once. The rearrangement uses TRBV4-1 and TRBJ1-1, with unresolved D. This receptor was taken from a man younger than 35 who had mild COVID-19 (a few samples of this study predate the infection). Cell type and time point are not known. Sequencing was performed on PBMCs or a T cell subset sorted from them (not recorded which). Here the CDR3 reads CASRFGPEAFF. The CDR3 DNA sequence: TGCGCCAGCAGGTTTGGCCCTGAAGCTTTCTTT.